This TCR beta chain is from a study of blood T cell repertoires in COVID-19. The data were produced by immunoSEQ multiplex PCR, yet TCRdb's version contains in-frame clones alone and is incomplete. Of over 150,000 clones in the sample, around 87% were seen once. The CDR3 sequence is 14 residues long. Germline assignment: CDR1 SEHNR and CDR2 FQNEAQ (reference sequence). Trimming removed 5 bases at V and 4 bases at J, with 12 bases between. The sequence derives from a woman aged 65 to 85 with COVID-19, enrolled during active disease. Sequences were obtained from peripheral blood. The chain is built from TRBV7-9 and TRBJ1-3; D is undetermined. The chain's CDR3 is CASSMLTVGNTIYF. CDR3 nucleotides: TGTGCCAGCAGCATGTTAACAGTGGGAAACACCATATATTTT.